Following are 10 T cell receptor beta chains from one sample sequenced in a study of control samples from healthy donors and cancer patients. Clones were read by immunoSEQ multiplex PCR, and TCRdb kept only the in-frame ones, dropping some. The data contain under 150,000 clones, 85% to 90% of them singletons. Source material: PBMCs. These receptors all come from a woman aged 45-59 years with colorectal cancer.

The chain joins TRBV5-4 to TRBJ1-2; TRBD1 matches 9 bases. Germline trimming cut 3 bases from V and 8 bases from J; bases unmatched to any gene: 8. There are 14 residues in the CDR3. Looked up from germline, CDR1 is SGHNT and CDR2 is YYREEE (reference sequence). The CDR3: CASSSQQGAGGYTF. The DNA for the CDR3 is TGTGCCAGCAGCTCACAACAGGGGGCTGGAGGCTACACCTTC. Full variable domain (missing parts from reference TRBV5-4 and TRBJ1-2): ETGVTQSPTHLIKTRGQQVTLRCSSQSGHNTVSWYQQALGQGPQFIFQYYREEENGRGNFPPRFSGLQFPNYSSELNVNALELDDSALYLCASSSQQGAGGYTFGSGTRLTVV.

V and J are TRBV27 and TRBJ1-6; TRBD1 matches 11 bases. Germline loops: CDR1 MNHEY, CDR2 SMNVEV (reference sequence). The J segment lost 9 bases and the V segment lost 6 bases, leaving 1 base of the junction unmatched. This CDR3 comprises 13 residues. CDR3 amino acids: CASRGQGASPLHF. In DNA, the CDR3 is TGTGCCAGCAGAGGACAGGGGGCTTCACCCCTCCACTTT.

The rearrangement uses TRBV7-2 and TRBJ1-3; no firm D call. The germline V and J ends were trimmed by 3 bases and 4 bases, with 10 bases remaining between them. The V gene's germline CDR1 is SGHTA and CDR2 FQGNSA. CDR3 length equals 14 residues. The CDR3 loop reads CASSLGRPGNTIYF. Here the CDR3 DNA reads TGTGCCAGCAGCTTGGGCCGCCCGGGAAACACCATATATTTT.

CDR3 DNA sequence: TGCGCCAGCCGGAGGGACATGAACACTGAAGCTTTCTTT. As protein: CASRRDMNTEAFF. The chain is built from TRBV10-1 and TRBJ1-1; tentative D call: TRBD1 (6 bases). Germline V lookup: CDR1 WNHNN, CDR2 SYGVQD (reference sequence). The CDR3 spans 13 residues. Trimming removed 8 bases from V and 0 bases from J, with 10 bases in between.

The chain recombines TRBV4-1 with TRBJ2-1; TRBD1 matches at 7 bases. Looked up from germline, CDR1 is MGHRA and CDR2 is YSYEKL. The V segment lost 5 bases and the J segment 3 bases; nucleotides outside the gene matches: 4. The length of the CDR3 is 14 residues. The CDR3: CASSSGTDYNEQFF. CDR3 bases: TGCGCCAGCAGCTCCGGGACAGACTACAATGAGCAGTTCTTC.

This chain joins TRBV6-1 and TRBJ2-5; D not certain. V lost 1 base to trimming and J lost 1 base, with 7 bases between them. The CDR3 is made up of 14 amino acids. CDR1 is MNHNS and CDR2 is SASEGT in the germline V gene. CDR3 coding DNA: TGTGCCAGCAGTGAAGGAGGCAGCCAAGAGACCCAGTACTTC. This translates into CASSEGGSQETQYF.

The chain uses TRBV15 and TRBJ2-5; 11 nucleotides match TRBD1. Germline CDR1 reads LNHNV; CDR2 reads YYDKDF (reference sequence). The CDR3 loop spans 15 amino acids. Trimming took 3 bases from V and 5 from J; bases not matched to a gene: 5. The DNA for the CDR3 is TGTGCCACCAGCAGCAGGACAGGGGGCTCGGAGACCCAGTACTTC. This translates into CATSSRTGGSETQYF.

The table lists this clone with a few counts. J is TRBJ1-4 and V is TRBV5-1, with D maybe TRBD1 (5 bases). Trimming pared 4 bases from V and 14 bases from J, leaving 21 bases between. Germline CDR1 reads SGHRS; CDR2 reads YFSETQ. CDR3 length equals 14 residues. The DNA for the CDR3 is TGCGCCAGCAGCGCCGACAGCGAACCTTGGATGCTGTTTTTT. It codes for CASSADSEPWMLFF.

The chain carries TRBV5-4 and TRBJ1-5, with 7 bases matching TRBD1. Germline V gene sequence: CDR1 SGHNT, CDR2 YYREEE (reference sequence). The length of the CDR3 is 16 residues. Losses at the gene ends were 0 bases for V and 3 bases for J; bases not matched to a gene: 6. In DNA form, the CDR3 reads TGTGCCAGCAGCTTGGGGGGACAGTCTCCCAATCAGCCCCAGCATTTT. Its translation is CASSLGGQSPNQPQHF.

The chain links TRBV5-1 to TRBJ2-2; D is perhaps TRBD2 (5 bases). Germline V lookup: CDR1 SGHRS, CDR2 YFSETQ. The V and J ends lost 4 bases and 1 base respectively, with 11 bases between them. The CDR3 loop spans 15 amino acids. CDR3 amino acids: CASSGQAGNTGELFF. The CDR3 coding sequence is TGCGCCAGCAGCGGGCAGGCGGGGAACACCGGGGAGCTGTTTTTT.